This T cell receptor beta chain was identified in a study of T cells in Graves' hyperthyroidism and ophthalmopathy. Study at large: Peripheral blood samples were taken at initial diagnosis, prior to any treatment.

Hyperthyroidism patients were newly diagnosed, had disease duration under 2 months, and were aged 18 to 65 years. There are a few counts of this clonotype. RNA transcripts served as the template for amplifying TCR beta CDR3 regions. A set of HTBI primers served as the primers for a first-round RT-PCR of the TCR CDR3. MiXCR, applied by TCRdb to the multiplex PCR reads, yields one record per CDR3 protein. The sample lists about 400,000 distinct CDR3 sequences, roughly an eighth occurring once. V lost 3 bases and J 0 bases, leaving 15 bases between the germline ends. Germline CDR1 and CDR2: SGHTA and FQGNSA. The CDR3 is 17 amino acids.

The sequenced sample consisted of blood. This rearrangement joins TRBV7-2 to TRBJ2-1; D uncertain. This TCR came from a woman between 18 and 29 years old with Graves' hyperthyroidism. The CDR3 DNA follows: TGTGCCAGCAGCTTGCGTCGCCACATAAGCTCCTACAATGAGCAGTTCTTC. Translating gives CASSLRRHISSYNEQFF.